This T cell receptor (beta chain) came from a study of cytomegalovirus exposure and HLA in healthy donors. Germline CDR1 reads SGDLS; CDR2 reads YYNGEE. With 4 bases clipped from V and 0 bases from J, the junction kept 6 bases outside the gene matches. The CDR3 is made up of 17 amino acids. This clone has only one observation. PCR used 60 Vbeta primers and 13 Jbeta primers. TCRdb's table, derived via immunoSEQ multiplex PCR, lists solely in-frame clones and lacks some. The top ten clones hold around 8.1% of a sample with some 48,000 clones, around 80% of them seen once. The clonotype comes from a man aged 25 to 45 in good health and CMV-seropositive. The genes are TRBV9 and TRBJ1-6; TRBD1 aligns across 8 bases. Sequenced: PBMCs. The CDR3 is CASSPRTGNSYNSPLHF. CDR3 DNA sequence: TGTGCCAGCAGCCCAAGGACAGGGAACTCCTATAATTCACCCCTCCACTTT.